These T cell receptor beta chains were read from a single sample in a study of vaccination and CD4 T cells after COVID-19. MiXCR, run by TCRdb on the PCR reads, gives a single entry per CDR3 protein. This sample yields 15,000 to 20,000 distinct CDR3 sequences, of which around 59% are seen a single time; 7.5% to 10% belongs to the top ten. For these receptors, no antigen is known. Material: CD4+ T cells from blood, cultured in vitro. The receptors shown here come from a human donor who had recovered from COVID-19. The CDR3 runs from the conserved cysteine through the conserved F or W. The D gene is left open where the match is weak. Size values are once, few and many counts, or a class for expanded clones, and some rows have none.

size: few
V: TRBV9
D: NA
J: TRBJ1-1
CDR3: CASSVAPNTEAFF
DNA: TGTGCCAGCAGCGTAGCCCCCAACACTGAAGCTTTCTTT

size: NA
V: TRBV14
D: NA
J: TRBJ1-2
CDR3: CASSQVGTGPHGYTF
DNA: TGTGCCAGCAGCCAAGTAGGAACAGGGCCGCATGGCTACACCTTC

size: NA
V: TRBV20-1
D: NA
J: TRBJ2-1
CDR3: CSARIGASWGNEQFF
DNA: TGCAGTGCTAGAATAGGGGCTAGCTGGGGCAATGAGCAGTTCTTC

size: NA
V: TRBV6-5
D: NA
J: TRBJ1-3
CDR3: CASSYSSTLAGNTIYF
DNA: TGTGCCAGCAGTTACTCCAGTACTCTGGCTGGAAACACCATATATTTT

size: NA
V: TRBV5-6
D: NA
J: TRBJ1-1
CDR3: CASSWGRDTEAFF
DNA: TGTGCCAGCAGCTGGGGCAGAGACACTGAAGCTTTCTTT

size: few
V: TRBV27
D: TRBD1
J: TRBJ1-2
CDR3: CASSARQGGIYGYTF
DNA: TGTGCCAGCAGCGCACGACAGGGGGGGATCTATGGCTACACCTTC

size: NA
V: TRBV5-1
D: NA
J: TRBJ1-5
CDR3: CASSLRGDAEQPQHF
DNA: TGCGCCAGCAGCTTAAGGGGGGACGCGGAACAGCCCCAGCATTTT

size: NA
V: TRBV7-3
D: NA
J: TRBJ1-2
CDR3: CASSLRFTSSVNDYGYTF
DNA: TGTGCCAGCAGCTTAAGGTTTACCTCATCAGTGAATGACTATGGCTACACCTTC

size: NA
V: TRBV30
D: NA
J: TRBJ2-1
CDR3: CAWTSAYNEQFF
DNA: TGTGCCTGGACTAGCGCTTACAATGAGCAGTTCTTC

size: NA
V: TRBV6-1
D: NA
J: TRBJ1-5
CDR3: CASSETGQFQPQHF
DNA: TGTGCCAGCAGTGAAACTGGGCAATTTCAGCCCCAGCATTTT

size: once
V: TRBV18
D: NA
J: TRBJ1-1
CDR3: CASSPLGADTEAFF
DNA: TGTGCCAGCTCACCTCTGGGCGCGGACACTGAAGCTTTCTTT

size: NA
V: TRBV30
D: NA
J: TRBJ2-7
CDR3: CAWRKETYEQYF
DNA: TGTGCCTGGAGGAAGGAGACCTACGAGCAGTACTTC

size: NA
V: TRBV7-9
D: TRBD2
J: TRBJ2-7
CDR3: CASSPGVGRSGEQYF
DNA: TGTGCCAGCAGCCCGGGGGTCGGGAGGTCTGGTGAGCAGTACTTC

size: few
V: TRBV6-5
D: TRBD1
J: TRBJ1-2
CDR3: CASSYVAGGLYGYTF
DNA: TGTGCCAGCAGTTACGTGGCAGGGGGGTTATATGGCTACACCTTC

size: NA
V: TRBV28
D: TRBD1
J: TRBJ2-4
CDR3: CASRTTGGKNIQYF
DNA: TGTGCCAGCAGGACGACAGGGGGTAAAAACATTCAGTACTTC

size: NA
V: TRBV24-1
D: NA
J: TRBJ2-5
CDR3: CATSDRQYQETQYF
DNA: TGTGCCACCAGTGATCGACAGTATCAAGAGACCCAGTACTTC

size: once
V: TRBV28
D: TRBD1
J: TRBJ1-4
CDR3: CASSLAGDSEKLFF
DNA: TGTGCCAGCAGCCTAGCAGGGGACAGCGAAAAACTGTTTTTT

size: few
V: TRBV9
D: NA
J: TRBJ2-7
CDR3: CASSVDPGEARGQYF
DNA: TGTGCCAGCAGCGTAGATCCGGGAGAGGCCCGGGGGCAGTACTTC

size: NA
V: TRBV24-1
D: NA
J: TRBJ1-2
CDR3: CATSAQSYGYTF
DNA: TGTGCCACCAGTGCCCAGTCTTATGGCTACACCTTC

size: few
V: TRBV30
D: NA
J: TRBJ1-2
CDR3: CAWSALREDYGYTF
DNA: TGTGCCTGGAGTGCCTTGAGGGAGGACTATGGCTACACCTTC